These 4 T cell receptor beta chains originate from one sample sequenced in a study of cytomegalovirus exposure and HLA in healthy donors (dated by TCRdb to the late 2010s). Library creation used the immunoSEQ multiplex PCR assay. For the multiplex PCR, a mixture combining 60 forward primers for TCR Vbeta segments and 13 reverse primers for TCR Jbeta segments was used. In its TCRdb copy, this immuneACCESS table keeps in-frame sequences only and misses some clones. Where compared with another copy, unresolved V genes explain less than half of these, and the others have no known cause. Here the sample has roughly 130,000 clones; roughly 77% occur a single time. The ten biggest clones cover 5.3% of the sample. Source material: PBMCs. The source is a man aged 30 to 45 in good health and CMV-seronegative.

The chain carries TRBV7-2 and TRBJ2-1, with 11 positions matching TRBD2. The CDR3 loop spans 14 amino acids. The V segment lost 5 bases and the J segment 12 bases; nucleotides outside the gene matches: 9. In germline, CDR1 is SGHTA, CDR2 FQGNSA. The CDR3 loop reads CASSPGLAGGGQFF. CDR3 DNA sequence: TGTGCCAGCAGCCCCGGGCTAGCGGGGGGTGGGCAGTTCTTC.

The chain couples TRBV19 to TRBJ2-7, with 9 bases that match TRBD2. CDR3 length: 14 residues. V shed 4 bases, J shed 4 bases, and the junction held 5 bases outside the gene matches. The germline V gene encodes CDR1 LNHDA and CDR2 SQIVND (reference sequence). The CDR3 DNA is TGTGCCAGTAGTACGGGACTAGCCCTTTACGAGCAGTACTTC. Its protein product is CASSTGLALYEQYF. Supplemented by reference TRBV19 and TRBJ2-7, the full variable domain reads DGGITQSPKYLFRKEGQNVTLSCEQNLNHDAMYWYRQDPGQGLRLIYYSQIVNDFQKGDIAEGYSVSREKKESFPLTVTSAQKNPTAFYLCASSTGLALYEQYFGPGTRLTVT.

This chain joins TRBV4-1 and TRBJ2-1; the match to TRBD1 covers 9 bases. Germline values: CDR1 MGHRA, CDR2 YSYEKL. This CDR3 has 15 amino acids. V lost 10 bases to trimming and J lost 8 bases; unmatched junction nucleotides: 15. The CDR3 reads CATKTRDRAGDEQFF. The CDR3 coding sequence is TGCGCCACCAAGACCCGGGACAGGGCCGGGGATGAGCAGTTCTTC.

Note on this clone: The sample has other DNA sequences that encode this CDR3 too. The CDR3 DNA reads TGTGCCAGCTCACCGCCGGGACAGGGGGCTTACGAGCAGTACTTC. Translation gives CASSPPGQGAYEQYF. The chain couples TRBV18 to TRBJ2-7; 12 positions agree with TRBD1. V shed 3 bases, J shed 4 bases, and the junction held 4 bases outside the gene matches. This CDR3 comprises 15 residues. Germline V lookup: CDR1 KGHSH, CDR2 LQKENI.